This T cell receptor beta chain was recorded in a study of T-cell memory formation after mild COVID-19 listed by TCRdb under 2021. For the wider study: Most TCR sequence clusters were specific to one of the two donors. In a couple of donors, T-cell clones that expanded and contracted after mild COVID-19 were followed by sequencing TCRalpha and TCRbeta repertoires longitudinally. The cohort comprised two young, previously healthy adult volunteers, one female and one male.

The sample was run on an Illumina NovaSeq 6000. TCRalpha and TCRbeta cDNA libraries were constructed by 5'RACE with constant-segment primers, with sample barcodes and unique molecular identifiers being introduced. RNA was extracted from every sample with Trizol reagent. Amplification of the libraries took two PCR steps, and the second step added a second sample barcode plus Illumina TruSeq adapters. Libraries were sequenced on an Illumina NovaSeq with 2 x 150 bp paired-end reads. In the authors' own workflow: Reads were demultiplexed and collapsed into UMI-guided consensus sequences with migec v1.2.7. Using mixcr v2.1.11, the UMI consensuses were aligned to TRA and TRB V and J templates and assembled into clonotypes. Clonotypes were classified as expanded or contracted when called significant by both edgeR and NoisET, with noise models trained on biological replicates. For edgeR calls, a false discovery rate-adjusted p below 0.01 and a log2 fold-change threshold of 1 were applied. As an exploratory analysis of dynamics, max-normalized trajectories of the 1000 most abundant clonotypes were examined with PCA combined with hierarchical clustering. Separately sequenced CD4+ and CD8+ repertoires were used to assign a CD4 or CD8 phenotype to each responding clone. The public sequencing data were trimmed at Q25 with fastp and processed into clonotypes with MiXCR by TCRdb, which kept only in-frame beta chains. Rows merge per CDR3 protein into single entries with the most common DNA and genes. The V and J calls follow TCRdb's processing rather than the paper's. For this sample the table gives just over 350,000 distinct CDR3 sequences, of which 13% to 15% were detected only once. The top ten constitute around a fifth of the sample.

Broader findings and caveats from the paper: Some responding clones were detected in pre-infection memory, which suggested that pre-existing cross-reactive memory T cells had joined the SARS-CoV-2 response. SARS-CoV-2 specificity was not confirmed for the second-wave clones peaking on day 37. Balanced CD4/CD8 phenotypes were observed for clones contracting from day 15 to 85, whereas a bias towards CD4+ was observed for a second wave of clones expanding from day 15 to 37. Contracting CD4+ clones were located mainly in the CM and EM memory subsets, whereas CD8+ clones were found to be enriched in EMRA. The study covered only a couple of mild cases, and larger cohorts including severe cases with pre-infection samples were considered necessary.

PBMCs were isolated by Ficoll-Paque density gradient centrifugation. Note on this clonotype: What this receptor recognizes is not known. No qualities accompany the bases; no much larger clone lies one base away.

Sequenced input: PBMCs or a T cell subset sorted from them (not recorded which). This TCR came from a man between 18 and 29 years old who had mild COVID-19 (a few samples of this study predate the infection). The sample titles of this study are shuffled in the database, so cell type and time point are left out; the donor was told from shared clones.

The CDR3 has the sequence CASSRRRGGNTEAFF. The DNA sequence follows: TGTGCCAGCAGCCGACGGAGGGGTGGGAACACTGAAGCTTTCTTT. The chain is assembled from TRBV28 and TRBJ1-1; TRBD1 is a weak D gene call, 5 bases matching. Sequences MDHEN (CDR1) and SYDVKM (CDR2) are obtained from the germline V gene. The V and J ends are trimmed by 6 bases and 1 base, leaving 15 bases between them. The CDR3 holds 15 amino acids from the cysteine to the phenylalanine. Only CDR3 DNA remains: 45 bases, in frame from the first base.